This TCR beta chain was sequenced for a study of T cell repertoires in cytomegalovirus infection. Study as a whole: Indications of both CMV infection and matching HLA type were provided by public TCR beta signatures.

This CDR3 region has 15 residues. V lost 5 bases and J lost 6; bases outside the gene matches: 4. Per germline, CDR1 SGHVS and CDR2 FNYEAQ. Each CDR3 protein gets one entry after TCRdb re-called the reads with MiXCR. The profile shows 510,000 or so distinct CDR3 sequences, 26% of them singletons. This clonotype was observed at least ten times. Its antigen is not known. Findings of the study overall: Within the response measured ex vivo, HLA-C-restricted CMV-specific TCR beta clonotypes were dominant. Accumulated public TCR beta family frequency recognized individuals carrying CMV together with the relevant HLA.

The sequencing input was PBMCs. The rearrangement joins TRBV7-6 to TRBJ2-2, with 12 bases lining up with TRBD2. The receptor was isolated from a human donor in good health (CMV status not recorded). Some clones in this sample may be carry-over from other donors' samples. The CDR3 DNA sequence: TGTGCCAGCAGCCGACTAGCGGGAGATTCCGGGGAGCTGTTTTTT. Protein: CASSRLAGDSGELFF. Looking up the rest from reference TRBV7-6 and TRBJ2-2 gives the full variable domain: GAGVSQSPRYKVTKRGQDVALRCDPISGHVSLYWYRQALGQGPEFLTYFNYEAQQDKSGLPNDRFSAERPEGSISTLTIQRTEQRDSAMYRCASSRLAGDSGELFFGEGSRLTVL.